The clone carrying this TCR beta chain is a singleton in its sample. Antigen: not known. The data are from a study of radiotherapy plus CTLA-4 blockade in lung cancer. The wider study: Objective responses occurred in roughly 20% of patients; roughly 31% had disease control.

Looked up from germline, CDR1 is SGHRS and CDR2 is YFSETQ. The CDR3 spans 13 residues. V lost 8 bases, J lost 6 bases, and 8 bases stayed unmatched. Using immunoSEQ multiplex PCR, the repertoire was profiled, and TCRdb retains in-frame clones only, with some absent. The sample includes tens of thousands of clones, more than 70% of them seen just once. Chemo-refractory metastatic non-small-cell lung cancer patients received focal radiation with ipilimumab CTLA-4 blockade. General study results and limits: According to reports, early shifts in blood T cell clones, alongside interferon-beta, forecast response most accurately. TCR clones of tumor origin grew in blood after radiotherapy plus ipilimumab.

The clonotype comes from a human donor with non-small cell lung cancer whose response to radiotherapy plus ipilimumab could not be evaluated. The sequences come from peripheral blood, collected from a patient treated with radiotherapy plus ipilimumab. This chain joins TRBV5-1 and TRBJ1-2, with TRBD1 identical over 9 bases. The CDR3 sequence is CASSRDRVDGYTF. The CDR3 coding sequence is TGCGCCAGTTCCCGGGACAGGGTTGATGGCTACACCTTC.